Listed here are 29 T cell receptor beta chains from one sample, sequenced in a study of PD-1 blockade in mismatch repair-deficient tumors. Libraries were prepared by immunoSEQ multiplex PCR; TCRdb keeps only in-frame clonotypes and omits some of them. Of about 49,000 clones in the sample, roughly 82% are singletons; the top ten hold about 3.5%. The source was PBMCs, collected before pembrolizumab treatment. Source of these receptors: an adult with mismatch repair-deficient cancer.

The rearrangement joins TRBV28 to TRBJ2-3; 9 nucleotides align to TRBD2. CDR3 length: 17 amino acids. Germline V CDR1 and CDR2: MDHEN, SYDVKM. J gave up 5 bases and V 5 bases, and 14 bases lay outside the gene matches. The CDR3: CASSTFVSSGKIDTQYF. As DNA, the CDR3 is TGTGCCAGCAGTACCTTCGTATCTAGCGGGAAAATAGATACGCAGTATTTT.

The chain links TRBV9 to TRBJ1-1; the D is unclear. This CDR3 is built from 14 residues. V lost 0 bases to trimming and J lost 2 bases, with 8 bases between them. Germline V CDR1 and CDR2: SGDLS, YYNGEE. For the CDR3, the DNA is TGTGCCAGCAGCGTAGGTGGAAGTAACACTGAAGCTTTCTTT. Its translation is CASSVGGSNTEAFF.

The V and J genes are TRBV12-5 and TRBJ2-2; possibly TRBD2 for D (5 bases). The germline V gene encodes CDR1 LGHNT and CDR2 FRNRAP. Trimming pared 6 bases from V and 1 base from J, leaving 6 bases between. This CDR3 has 13 amino acids. CDR3 sequence reads: CASGRENTGELFF. In DNA form, the CDR3 reads TGTGCTAGTGGCCGGGAGAACACCGGGGAGCTGTTTTTT.

The V gene is TRBV5-4, the J gene TRBJ2-6; the D gene is possibly TRBD2 (6 bases). CDR1 SGHNT and CDR2 YYREEE come from the germline V gene (reference sequence). This CDR3 is built from 15 residues. The V end lost 3 bases, the J end lost 4 bases, and 11 bases lay between the germline ends. The CDR3 coding sequence is TGTGCCAGCAGCTGGCGGGGAGTGGGGGCCAACGTCCTGACTTTC. It encodes CASSWRGVGANVLTF.

The chain uses TRBV7-9 and TRBJ2-1, with D perhaps matching TRBD2 (5 bases). This CDR3 is 15 amino acids long. The V gene's germline CDR1 is SEHNR and CDR2 FQNEAQ (reference sequence). The ends were cut back, 2 bases at V and 2 bases at J, with 10 bases in the middle. This CDR3 reads CASSLLSGPYNEQFF. CDR3 bases: TGTGCCAGCAGCTTATTGAGCGGCCCCTACAATGAGCAGTTCTTC.

The chain carries TRBV6-1 and TRBJ1-5; 7 bases map to TRBD1. CDR1 is MNHNS, CDR2 SASEGT, per germline. The CDR3 is made up of 14 amino acids. Unmatched junction bases numbered 11, after V lost 8 bases and J lost 7 bases. The CDR3 coding sequence is TGTGCCAGCTCGGCCCAGGGGGGGGGCCAGCCCCAGCATTTT. Its translation: CASSAQGGGQPQHF.

The chain recombines TRBV4-1 with TRBJ2-3; no reliable D call. V was pared by 1 base and J by 0 bases, with 5 bases between. Germline-derived CDR1 and CDR2 are MGHRA and YSYEKL. The length of the CDR3 is 14 residues. The CDR3 loop is CASSQGPSTDTQYF. The CDR3, as DNA: TGCGCCAGCAGCCAAGGGCCGAGCACAGATACGCAGTATTTT.

This chain joins TRBV6-4 and TRBJ1-5, with a possible D match to TRBD1 (5 bases). The ends were cut back, 7 bases at V and 0 bases at J, with 19 bases in the middle. The CDR3 contains 17 residues. CDR1 and CDR2 (germline): MRHNA, SNTAGT. The CDR3 sequence: CASTFARGPYSNQPQHF. CDR3 coding DNA: TGTGCCAGCACCTTCGCGCGGGGACCGTATAGCAATCAGCCCCAGCATTTT.

This clone has a handful of counts. This chain joins TRBV5-4 and TRBJ2-7; D might be TRBD1 (6 bases). Trimming removed 4 bases at V and 2 bases at J, with 16 bases between. The germline V gene encodes CDR1 SGHNT and CDR2 YYREEE (reference sequence). The CDR3 spans 15 residues. CDR3 in amino acids: CASSPWMAGAYEQYF. CDR3 nucleotide sequence: TGTGCCAGCAGCCCGTGGATGGCAGGGGCCTACGAGCAGTACTTC.

The gene calls are TRBV9 and TRBJ2-2, with TRBD2 matching over 11 bases. The CDR3 totals 15 residues. Germline CDR1 and CDR2: SGDLS and YYNGEE. V was pared by 2 bases and J by 7 bases, with 4 bases of the junction left unmatched. Here the CDR3 DNA reads TGTGCCAGCAGCGTGACTAGCGGGACGGGCGGGGAGCTGTTTTTT. It specifies CASSVTSGTGGELFF.

This rearrangement joins TRBV29-1 to TRBJ2-3, with unresolved D. CDR1 is SQVTM and CDR2 is ANQGSEA in the germline V gene. The V gene lost 4 bases and the J gene lost 0 bases, with 8 bases spanning the gap. CDR3 size: 13 residues. This CDR3 is CSVVGSSTDTQYF. The CDR3 coding sequence is TGCAGCGTTGTCGGGTCTAGCACAGATACGCAGTATTTT.

This chain connects TRBV9 to TRBJ2-2; tentative D call: TRBD1 (6 bases). The CDR3 consists of 15 residues. Deletions cut 4 bases from V and 1 base from J, with 11 bases between. CDR1 SGDLS and CDR2 YYNGEE come from the germline V gene. The CDR3 nucleotides are TGTGCCAGCAGCCCTCAGGGACAGAACACCGGGGAGCTGTTTTTT. This codes for CASSPQGQNTGELFF.

V is TRBV30 and J is TRBJ1-4, with TRBD1 matching 7 bases. The V and J ends lost 2 bases and 8 bases, in that order; junction bases with no gene match: 2. The CDR3 contains 12 residues. From germline, CDR1 is GTSNPN and CDR2 SVGIG (reference sequence). The CDR3 loop is CAWSRGQEKLFF. The CDR3 nucleotides are TGTGCCTGGAGTCGGGGACAGGAAAAACTGTTTTTT. Full variable domain (rest looked up from reference TRBV30 and TRBJ1-4): SQTIHQWPATLVQPVGSPLSLECTVEGTSNPNLYWYRQAAGRGLQLLFYSVGIGQISSEVPQNLSASRPQDRQFILSSKKLLLSDSGFYLCAWSRGQEKLFFGSGTQLSVL.

This clone appeared a few times. The identical CDR3 is also encoded by other nucleotide sequences in the sample. The V call is TRBV9, the J call TRBJ2-1; 7 positions match TRBD2. CDR3 length: 15 amino acids. The germline V gene has CDR1 SGDLS and CDR2 YYNGEE. Trimming took 2 bases from V and 2 from J; bases not matched to a gene: 4. The CDR3 DNA reads as TGTGCCAGCAGCGTTGGCGGGAGCACCTACAATGAGCAGTTCTTC. Residues: CASSVGGSTYNEQFF.

The CDR3 bases are TGTGCCAGCAGTGTCCTGGGGGACCAGGGTGAAAAACTGTTTTTT. Translating it yields CASSVLGDQGEKLFF. The chain has TRBV27 and TRBJ1-4; possible D gene TRBD1, 5 bases. V lost 5 bases and J lost 7, with 17 bases in between. This CDR3 comprises 15 residues. Germline V lookup: CDR1 MNHEY, CDR2 SMNVEV (reference sequence).

This clone was found once. The genes are TRBV7-2 and TRBJ2-7; no definite D call. Germline-derived CDR1 and CDR2 are SGHTA and FQGNSA. The CDR3 sequence is 13 residues long. With 6 bases removed from V and 1 base from J, the gap between germline ends came to 10 bases. CDR3 nucleotides: TGTGCCAGCAGTTTAACAGATTCCTACGAGCAGTACTTC. Encoded protein: CASSLTDSYEQYF. The variable domain in full, with the rest retrieved from reference TRBV7-2 and TRBJ2-7, is GAGVSQSPSNKVTEKGKDVELRCDPISGHTALYWYRQSLGQGLEFLIYFQGNSAPDKSGLPSDRFSAERTGGSVSTLTIQRTQQEDSAVYLCASSLTDSYEQYFGPGTRLTVT.

The chain combines TRBV27 with TRBJ1-2; possibly TRBD1 for D (5 bases). V was pared by 0 bases and J by 8 bases, with 10 bases between. Germline V lookup: CDR1 MNHEY, CDR2 SMNVEV (reference sequence). CDR3 length: 13 amino acids. For the CDR3, the DNA is TGTGCCAGCAGTTTATCGTCGGGGGACGGCTACACCTTC. Amino acid sequence: CASSLSSGDGYTF.

This clone appeared a single time. The rearrangement links TRBV5-4 to TRBJ2-1; maybe TRBD2 (6 bases). There are 13 residues in the CDR3. V was trimmed by 0 bases and J by 10 bases, leaving 11 bases between them. Germline-derived CDR1 and CDR2 are SGHNT and YYREEE (reference sequence). Written as DNA, the CDR3 is TGTGCCAGCAGCTTGGGGACTACCAACGAGCAGTTCTTC. Protein sequence: CASSLGTTNEQFF.

The sample holds a few counts of this clone. The chain uses TRBV7-9 and TRBJ1-1, with D possibly TRBD1 on 6 matching bases. Germline CDR1 SEHNR, CDR2 FQNEAQ (reference sequence). Trimming removed 6 bases from V and 0 bases from J, with 11 bases in between. The CDR3 loop spans 14 amino acids. CDR3: CASRATGMNTEAFF. Written as DNA, the CDR3 is TGTGCCAGCAGGGCAACAGGGATGAACACTGAAGCTTTCTTT.

The chain couples TRBV4-1 to TRBJ2-1, with D unclear. The germline CDR1 and CDR2 sequences are MGHRA and YSYEKL. This CDR3 has 15 residues. Between the trimmed V and J ends, which lost 0 bases and 6 bases, there was a span of 12 bases. The CDR3 DNA follows: TGCGCCAGCAGCCAAGATCTGCGAACGGGCAATGAGCAGTTCTTC. Its translation is CASSQDLRTGNEQFF.

The chain uses TRBV5-1 and TRBJ2-7; D is unclear. V lost 4 bases to trimming and J lost 0 bases, with 11 bases between them. This CDR3 region has 14 residues. Germline V gene data show CDR1 as SGHRS and CDR2 as YFSETQ. This CDR3 reads CASSPRHSSYEQYF. Here the CDR3 DNA reads TGCGCCAGCAGCCCAAGGCACAGCTCCTACGAGCAGTACTTC.

The chain has TRBV29-1 and TRBJ2-1; D tentatively reads TRBD1 or TRBD2 (6 bases each). The CDR3 runs to 13 residues. Germline V gene data show CDR1 as SQVTM and CDR2 as ANQGSEA. V lost 2 bases and J 12 bases, leaving 17 bases between the germline ends. DNA for the CDR3: TGCAGCGTTGAATGGGGGAGCGGAGGGGGGCAGTTCTTC. Protein sequence: CSVEWGSGGGQFF.

The rearrangement uses TRBV19 and TRBJ1-1, with a tentative D call TRBD1 (5 bases). Trimming took 1 base from V and 1 from J, leaving 7 bases between them. The length of the CDR3 is 14 residues. CDR1 and CDR2 from the germline V gene are LNHDA and SQIVND (reference sequence). The CDR3 DNA sequence: TGTGCCAGTAGTATAGCCAGGGCGAACACTGAAGCTTTCTTT. Translated, it gives CASSIARANTEAFF. The variable domain in full, with the rest retrieved from reference TRBV19 and TRBJ1-1, is DGGITQSPKYLFRKEGQNVTLSCEQNLNHDAMYWYRQDPGQGLRLIYYSQIVNDFQKGDIAEGYSVSREKKESFPLTVTSAQKNPTAFYLCASSIARANTEAFFGQGTRLTVV.

This sequence joins TRBV23-1 and TRBJ2-1; the D is unclear. TRBV23-1 is recorded as an ORF, its role being uncertain. Trimming shortened V by 4 bases and J by 7 bases, and 11 bases separated the two germline ends. The CDR3 consists of 13 residues. The CDR3 nucleotides are TGCGCCAGCAGTCTTCGGGTCGCTAATGAGCAGTTCTTC. Protein sequence: CASSLRVANEQFF.

The chain joins TRBV30 to TRBJ1-1; TRBD1 might be the D (5 bases). Trimming pared 8 bases from V and 1 base from J, leaving 14 bases between. Germline-derived CDR1 and CDR2 are GTSNPN and SVGIG (reference sequence). This CDR3 region has 13 residues. The CDR3 nucleotides read TGTGCCCCTGAGGGGCAGACGAACACTGAAGCTTTCTTT. Translating it yields CAPEGQTNTEAFF.

The chain carries TRBV7-2 and TRBJ1-1; no firm D call. The germline V and J ends were trimmed by 3 bases and 4 bases, with 12 bases remaining between them. The CDR3 loop spans 14 amino acids. CDR1 and CDR2 (germline): SGHTA, FQGNSA. CDR3 DNA: TGTGCCAGCAGCTTTCTTGGTGGTGGCACTGAAGCTTTCTTT. As protein: CASSFLGGGTEAFF. The variable domain in full, with the rest retrieved from reference TRBV7-2 and TRBJ1-1, is GAGVSQSPSNKVTEKGKDVELRCDPISGHTALYWYRQSLGQGLEFLIYFQGNSAPDKSGLPSDRFSAERTGGSVSTLTIQRTQQEDSAVYLCASSFLGGGTEAFFGQGTRLTVV.

The chain links TRBV27 to TRBJ1-2; TRBD1 aligns across 7 bases. From germline, CDR1 is MNHEY and CDR2 SMNVEV (reference sequence). The V segment lost 0 bases and the J segment 8 bases; nucleotides outside the gene matches: 6. The CDR3 length is 14 residues. The CDR3 region is CASSLSWQGQGYTF. The CDR3 region has the DNA TGTGCCAGCAGTTTATCGTGGCAGGGACAGGGCTACACCTTC.

The chain couples TRBV5-5 to TRBJ2-1, with 12 bases identical to TRBD2. V lost 0 bases, J lost 8 bases, and 15 bases stayed unmatched. Germline V gives CDR1 SGHKS, CDR2 YYEKEE (reference sequence). The CDR3 runs 19 residues. In DNA form, the CDR3 reads TGTGCCAGCAGCTTGGCGGGGGGAACCCGACTAGCGGGAGCCTATGAGCAGTTCTTC. Residues: CASSLAGGTRLAGAYEQFF.

This clone is termed medium-sized (0.01 to 0.1%). The genes are TRBV11-2 and TRBJ1-2; D uncertain. The CDR3 runs 15 residues. The V gene's germline CDR1 is SGHAT and CDR2 FQNNGV. The germline V and J ends were trimmed by 1 base and 2 bases, with 11 bases remaining between them. As DNA, the CDR3 is TGTGCCAGCAGCTTAGGTTTAGTAAGGAACTATGGCTACACCTTC. Its translation: CASSLGLVRNYGYTF.